The 5 T cell receptor beta chains presented below share a single source sample, sequenced in a study of spatial heterogeneity in lung cancer. From the 5' RACE reads, TCRdb called clonotypes with MiXCR, one entry per CDR3 protein. The data hold under 20,000 distinct CDR3 sequences, with more than 5.5% observed a single time. For these receptors, no antigen is known. Noted time point: sample taken at primary tumor resection. Study-wide findings and caveats: Counts of expanded alpha and beta TCRs within tumors tracked the tumor nonsynonymous mutation count.

The sample consisted of lung tumor tissue, taken at surgery. Every receptor here comes from a male donor with early-stage non-small cell lung cancer.

With regard to this clonotype: This beta chain is an off-target read within a library intended for alpha chains, so its frequency means little. The chain uses TRBV7-3 and TRBJ2-2; D could derive from TRBD1 or TRBD2 (6 bases each). The V end was cut by 2 bases, the J end by 2 bases, with 12 bases between. The germline V gene has CDR1 SGHTA and CDR2 FQGTGA. CDR3 length: 16 residues. CDR3 loop: CASSLSGGLNTGELFF. The CDR3 bases are TGTGCCAGCAGCTTATCCGGGGGCCTTAACACCGGGGAGCTGTTTTTT.

For this clonotype: This beta chain was picked up by a library intended for alpha chains and is off target, so its count carries little meaning. CDR3 sequence: CSVEGLAGEYSYNEQFF. For the CDR3, the DNA is TGCAGCGTTGAAGGGCTAGCGGGAGAGTACTCCTACAATGAGCAGTTCTTC. This chain joins TRBV29-1 and TRBJ2-1; 10 bases match TRBD2. V dropped 1 base and J dropped 0; count of bases not matched to a gene: 6. There are 17 residues in the CDR3. Germline V gene sequence: CDR1 SQVTM, CDR2 ANQGSEA.

This clonotype was counted at least ten times. This beta chain lies outside the target of a library built for alpha chains; its clone size means little. The chain couples TRBV20-1 to TRBJ2-1, with TRBD2 identical over 12 bases. Germline assignment: CDR1 DFQATT and CDR2 SNEGSKA (reference sequence). V lost 5 bases and J lost 4; bases outside the gene matches: 12. CDR3 length equals 17 residues. CDR3 sequence: CSALPPTSGGSYNEQFF. The DNA for the CDR3 is TGCAGTGCTCTCCCCCCCACTAGCGGGGGGTCGTACAATGAGCAGTTCTTC.

This clonotype was seen at least ten times. The library was built for alpha chains, so this beta chain is an off-target read and its size means little. In nucleotides, the CDR3 is TGTGCCAGCAGCCGGACAGGGGGCGATGGTGAAGCTTTCTTT. It translates to CASSRTGGDGEAFF. The rearrangement uses TRBV6-6 and TRBJ1-1; 11 nucleotides line up with TRBD1. Losses at the gene ends were 6 bases for V and 7 bases for J; bases not matched to a gene: 7. Germline loops: CDR1 MNHNY, CDR2 SVGAGI (reference sequence). This CDR3 has 14 amino acids.

Worth noting for this clonotype: Since the library was made to target alpha chains, this beta chain is a stray read and its abundance is not meaningful. The rearrangement links TRBV11-2 to TRBJ2-7, with TRBD1 identical over 7 bases. Unmatched junction bases numbered 6, after V lost 5 bases and J lost 2 bases. CDR1 SGHAT and CDR2 FQNNGV come from the germline V gene. The CDR3 covers 14 residues. CDR3 loop: CASSSSGQTYEQYF. The CDR3 coding sequence is TGTGCCAGCAGCAGCTCGGGACAGACCTACGAGCAGTACTTC.